The rows below give T cell receptor beta chains drawn from one sample of a study of blood T cell repertoires in COVID-19. Generated by immunoSEQ multiplex PCR, the TCRdb table keeps only in-frame clones and is missing some. The table has about 380,000 clones, roughly 90% seen once; the top ten hold around 1.3%. The source material was peripheral blood. The source of these receptors is a man aged 35 to 55 with acute or convalescent COVID-19. Both conserved end residues are part of each CDR3. The D gene is left open where the match is weak. The size field is filled for only some rows; it gives once, few, many or a size class.

d_call,clone_size,j_call,v_call,cdr3_aa,cdr3_nt
TRBD1,-,TRBJ1-6,TRBV27,CASSARDRNSPLHF,TGTGCCAGCAGTGCCCGGGACAGAAATTCACCCCTCCACTTT
-,once,TRBJ2-3,TRBV11-2,CASSPGGLWGGWYF,TGTGCCAGCAGCCCCGGGGGGCTTTGGGGCGGTTGGTATTTT
TRBD1,-,TRBJ2-5,TRBV12-3/TRBV12-4,CASSGTAQETQYF,TGTGCCAGCAGTGGGACAGCTCAAGAGACCCAGTACTTC
TRBD1,-,TRBJ1-2,TRBV19,CASSTPGRGFYGYTF,TGTGCCAGTAGTACCCCCGGCAGGGGGTTCTATGGCTACACCTTC
-,-,TRBJ2-7,TRBV18,CASSPSGDEQYF,TGTGCCAGCTCACCCTCAGGGGACGAGCAGTACTTC
-,once,TRBJ2-3,TRBV9,CASSVTSWGESPDTQYF,TGTGCCAGCAGCGTCACATCCTGGGGGGAATCCCCAGATACGCAGTATTTT
-,-,TRBJ1-2,TRBV7-9,CASSYQGTGYTF,TGTGCCAGCAGCTACCAGGGGACTGGCTACACCTTC
-,-,TRBJ2-2,TRBV27,CASSQGTRATGELFF,TGTGCCAGCAGTCAAGGGACACGGGCCACCGGGGAGCTGTTTTTT
TRBD1,-,TRBJ1-5,TRBV2,CASRGTDEGPNQPQHF,TGTGCCAGCAGGGGGACAGATGAGGGGCCAAATCAGCCCCAGCATTTT
-,-,TRBJ1-1,TRBV6-5,CASRPYRVRTEAFF,TGTGCCAGCAGGCCCTACAGGGTACGGACTGAAGCTTTCTTT
-,-,TRBJ2-1,TRBV12-3/TRBV12-4,CASSPLYNEQFF,TGTGCCAGCAGTCCCCTATACAATGAGCAGTTCTTC
TRBD1,-,TRBJ2-7,TRBV28,CASSPTGVEQYF,TGTGCCAGCAGCCCGACAGGGGTCGAGCAGTACTTC
TRBD2,-,TRBJ2-3,TRBV27,CASSLFSGSSSDTQYF,TGTGCCAGCAGTTTATTTAGCGGGAGTTCTTCAGATACGCAGTATTTT
TRBD1,-,TRBJ1-1,TRBV9,CASSAPDRELNTEAFF,TGTGCCAGCAGCGCCCCCGACAGGGAGCTAAACACTGAAGCTTTCTTT
-,-,TRBJ2-7,TRBV7-9,CASSPEASYEQYF,TGTGCCAGCAGTCCTGAAGCTTCCTACGAGCAGTACTTC
-,-,TRBJ1-1,TRBV30,CAWSVGGNTEAFF,TGTGCCTGGAGTGTCGGCGGGAACACTGAAGCTTTCTTT
-,-,TRBJ1-6,TRBV14,CASRGGGLSSYNSPLHF,TGTGCCAGCAGGGGTGGTGGACTGAGCTCCTATAATTCACCCCTCCACTTT
TRBD1,-,TRBJ1-1,TRBV19,CASSIITRQGGTEAFF,TGTGCCAGTAGTATAATAACCAGACAGGGAGGCACTGAAGCTTTCTTT
TRBD2,-,TRBJ2-5,TRBV7-2,CASSLVSSGEETQYF,TGTGCCAGCAGCTTAGTGTCTAGCGGGGAAGAGACCCAGTACTTC
TRBD1,-,TRBJ2-5,TRBV18,CASSPQTGHPETQYF,TGTGCCAGCTCACCACAGACAGGGCACCCAGAGACCCAGTACTTC
-,-,TRBJ2-5,TRBV6-5,CASRYDRLQETQYF,TGTGCCAGCAGATACGACAGGCTTCAAGAGACCCAGTACTTC
TRBD2,-,TRBJ2-1,TRBV14,CASSHRLAVAFEQFF,TGTGCCAGCAGCCACCGACTAGCGGTCGCCTTTGAGCAGTTCTTC